This TCR beta chain was found in a study of cytomegalovirus exposure and HLA in healthy donors. Study conclusions and caveats: Some V segments, including TRBV6-2 and TRBV6-3, were excluded as indistinguishable. Later genetic work tied a missense DCLRE1C variant to beta-chain V and J trimming. Published work reported that the classifier diagnosed cytomegalovirus status with high specificity and sensitivity.

Trimming removed 2 bases from V and 10 bases from J; junction bases left unmatched: 8. Germline-derived CDR1 and CDR2 are SGHRS and YFSETQ. The CDR3 runs 13 residues. The count of this clone is one. Its specificity is not known. The PCR employed 60 Vbeta primers together with 13 Jbeta primers. Sequenced by immunoSEQ multiplex PCR; TCRdb stores in-frame clones only, minus some. The sample yields fewer than 200,000 clones, approximately 82% seen once. J is TRBJ1-2 and V is TRBV5-1, with 7 bases fitting TRBD1. This TCR was recovered from a man in his forties in good health and CMV-seropositive. Sequencing was done on a sample of PBMCs. CDR3 sequence reads: CASSFDRADVYTF. CDR3 coding DNA: TGCGCCAGCAGCTTCGACAGGGCGGATGTCTACACCTTC.